This T cell receptor beta chain was captured in a study of identifying expanded T cells in peripheral blood. This CDR3 contains 16 residues. Germline V gene lookup returns CDR1 SNHLY and CDR2 FYNNEI. The junction had 9 bases not matched to a gene; V was cut back by 2 bases and J by 5 bases. Profiled with immunoSEQ multiplex PCR; TCRdb holds only in-frame clones, not every one. The sample records approximately 140,000 clones, roughly 90% being singletons. This receptor was identified in a person between 18 and 75 years old in good health. J is TRBJ2-7 and V is TRBV2; 10 nucleotides match TRBD1. The sequencing sample was made of blood. CDR3 sequence (DNA): TGTGCCAGCAGTGAAAGCCACCGGGACAGGGGTGACGAGCAGTACTTC. Translation: CASSESHRDRGDEQYF.